The rows below give T cell receptor beta chains drawn from one sample of a study of shared clonotypes between healthy human individuals. This table comes from immunoSEQ multiplex PCR, and its TCRdb copy is limited to in-frame clones, with some not included. The sample shows fewer than 850,000 clones, less than 95% of them seen only once. Sequences were obtained from memory CD8+ T cells from PBMCs. The receptor source for this set is a man younger than 30 in good health. Some clones in this sample may be carry-over from other donors' samples. Each CDR3 is given without its conserved first and last residue. Fields, in order: J gene, clone size, V gene, CDR3 protein. Size tells how often a clone was seen (once, few, many) or the class of an expanded clone, and some rows leave it out.

j_call: TRBJ1-2; clone_size: once; v_call: TRBV23-1; cdr3_aa: ASSCRDSSGYT
j_call: TRBJ2-3; clone_size: .; v_call: TRBV7-2; cdr3_aa: ASSWSTRGTDTQY
j_call: TRBJ2-2; clone_size: .; v_call: TRBV6-5; cdr3_aa: ASSITGENTGELF
j_call: TRBJ2-7; clone_size: few; v_call: TRBV29-1; cdr3_aa: SVAGTGKSSYEQY
j_call: TRBJ2-2; clone_size: .; v_call: TRBV6-4; cdr3_aa: ASSDSRVMAGELF
j_call: TRBJ2-1; clone_size: .; v_call: TRBV10-2; cdr3_aa: ASRRGSYSYNEQF
j_call: TRBJ2-5; clone_size: .; v_call: TRBV6-6; cdr3_aa: ASSPLEGQETQY
j_call: TRBJ1-5; clone_size: .; v_call: TRBV30; cdr3_aa: AWSANVGGDWNQPQH
j_call: TRBJ2-3; clone_size: .; v_call: TRBV27; cdr3_aa: ASSLATGATDTQY
j_call: TRBJ1-1; clone_size: .; v_call: TRBV7-9; cdr3_aa: ASSWAETEAF
j_call: TRBJ2-1; clone_size: .; v_call: TRBV28; cdr3_aa: ASRLTSGRNNEQF
j_call: .; clone_size: once; v_call: TRBV19; cdr3_aa: ASSTRTGIYEQY
j_call: TRBJ2-1; clone_size: .; v_call: TRBV19; cdr3_aa: ASRPLPGQGFDEQF
j_call: TRBJ2-5; clone_size: .; v_call: TRBV13; cdr3_aa: ASSLVGGVPEETQY
j_call: TRBJ1-1; clone_size: .; v_call: TRBV27; cdr3_aa: ASSLLGGATEAF
j_call: TRBJ2-1; clone_size: .; v_call: TRBV5-4; cdr3_aa: ASADRAYNEQF
j_call: TRBJ2-1; clone_size: .; v_call: TRBV7-9; cdr3_aa: ASSLGTSRNNEQF
j_call: TRBJ2-7; clone_size: .; v_call: TRBV30; cdr3_aa: AWSVREGTSYEQY
j_call: TRBJ2-1; clone_size: .; v_call: TRBV29-1; cdr3_aa: SVEGTSVRYNEQF
j_call: TRBJ1-4; clone_size: .; v_call: TRBV20-1; cdr3_aa: SARANKGPF
j_call: TRBJ1-2; clone_size: many; v_call: TRBV28; cdr3_aa: ASSLWGQGYGYT
j_call: TRBJ2-1; clone_size: .; v_call: TRBV5-1; cdr3_aa: ASSAGGREQF
j_call: TRBJ2-1; clone_size: .; v_call: TRBV6-5; cdr3_aa: ASSYQRTGDEQF
j_call: TRBJ2-1; clone_size: .; v_call: TRBV15; cdr3_aa: ATSREWGTGVRNEQF
j_call: TRBJ2-7; clone_size: .; v_call: TRBV27; cdr3_aa: ASSFGGSYEQY